Here is one T cell receptor (beta chain) with its context. TCRdb's copy holds only in-frame clones and misses some; the assay was immunoSEQ multiplex PCR. The sample has about 180,000 clones, roughly 86% seen once. These data come from a study of blood T cell repertoires in COVID-19. Trimming removed 4 bases at V and 4 bases at J, with 14 bases between. The length of the CDR3 is 14 residues. Per the germline V gene, CDR1 is SGHRS and CDR2 is YFSETQ. V is TRBV5-1 and J is TRBJ2-5; perhaps TRBD1 as D (6 bases). The receptor was derived from a woman between 45 and 60 years old with acute or convalescent COVID-19. The sample taken for sequencing was peripheral blood. The CDR3 nucleotides are TGCGCCAGCAGCCCTGGACAGCCCGGAGAGACCCAGTACTTC. Residues: CASSPGQPGETQYF.